This entry is about one TCR beta chain. Its antigen remains unknown. This record belongs to a study of CXCR3-negative and CXCR3-positive naive CD8 T cells. Germline V CDR1 and CDR2: MDHEN, SYDVKM. This CDR3 region has 18 residues. Study-level findings and limits: For the naive subsets, surface CD5 was similar, and TCR strength was inferred from TRB CDR3 properties.

Via 5' RACE with UMI labels, TRB cDNA libraries were prepared. TCRdb processed the 5' RACE reads again and assigns one entry to each CDR3 protein, with no DNA. The table lists about 48,000 distinct CDR3 sequences. The sequence was obtained from a human donor in good health. Some clones in this sample may be carry-over from other donors' samples. The rearrangement links TRBV28 to TRBJ1-6. The sample was memory CD8+ T cells from blood. CDR3 protein: CASSFSGGGGSYNSPLHF.